The clone carrying this T cell receptor (beta chain) was observed a single time. PCR amplification relied on 60 Vbeta primers (plus 13 Jbeta primers). Data came from immunoSEQ multiplex PCR; TCRdb stores just in-frame clones and leaves some out. Found here are about 98,000 clones, less than 85% of them singletons; the top ten hold less than 2%. The record originates from a study of cytomegalovirus exposure and HLA in healthy donors. The CDR3 is 17 residues long. Trimming took 2 bases from V and 4 from J, leaving 18 bases between them. Germline loops: CDR1 MGHDK, CDR2 SYGVNS. All the people who gave samples were healthy bone marrow donors.

Sequencing was done on a sample of PBMCs. The V call is TRBV25-1, the J call TRBJ2-1, with a possible D match to TRBD2 (6 bases). The source is a male donor in good health and CMV-seronegative. The DNA of the CDR3 is TGTGCCAGCAGTGAAATGGGGAGGTTCGCTCAATACAATGAGCAGTTCTTC. It specifies CASSEMGRFAQYNEQFF.